This T cell receptor (beta chain) was sequenced in a study of T-cell reconstitution after alpha-beta-depleted transplantation in children. Molecular barcoding with unique molecular identifiers was used for the TCRbeta library. TCRdb analysed the PCR reads with MiXCR anew, one entry per CDR3 protein. This sample has about 160,000 distinct CDR3 sequences, with approximately 10% found just once. Germline CDR1 and CDR2: KGHSH and LQKENI. V lost 2 bases to trimming and J lost 4 bases; unmatched junction nucleotides: 3. The CDR3 covers 15 residues. The sample was PBMCs, taken before TCRalphabeta/CD19-depleted stem cell transplant. The rearrangement uses TRBV18 and TRBJ2-2; 8 nucleotides agree with TRBD1. This sequence originates from a boy aged 2-9 years with acute myeloid leukemia, due to receive a stem cell transplant. The CDR3 region is CASSPRDRSTGELFF. DNA for the CDR3: TGTGCCAGCTCACCAAGGGACAGGAGCACCGGGGAGCTGTTTTTT.